What follows describes a single T cell receptor (beta chain). CDR1 SGHTA and CDR2 FQGNSA come from the germline V gene. The V and J ends lost 4 bases and 0 bases respectively, with 16 bases between them. The length of the CDR3 is 16 residues. The entry originates in a study of blood T cell repertoires in COVID-19. Across the study: The study drew acute and convalescent COVID-19 samples from the United States, Italy and Spain.

Sequencing used immunoSEQ multiplex PCR; TCRdb keeps in-frame clones, though not all of them. The sample includes around 120,000 clones, about four fifths of them seen just once. V gene TRBV7-2 combines with J gene TRBJ2-7; TRBD2 is a possible D gene (6 bases). The sample comprised peripheral blood. The clonotype originates from a man older than 75 with active or convalescent COVID-19. The CDR3 DNA reads TGTGCCAGCAGCTCAGAGGTCGACGGGGGCTCCTACGAGCAGTACTTC. Its translation is CASSSEVDGGSYEQYF.